This T cell receptor beta chain was sequenced for a study of shared clonotypes between healthy human individuals (dated by TCRdb to about 2020). As for the study more broadly: Three men and two women, aged 18 to 49 years, made up the cohort. To increase sequencing depth and limit assay-specific biases, TCR repertoire library preparation and sequencing were carried out by different laboratories using diverse techniques. Each donor's leukapheresis produced roughly between roughly 0.9 and 8.9 billion PBMCs. To estimate repertoire size and how much clonotype sharing occurs between individuals, the study deeply sequenced the blood TCR repertoires of about 5 healthy adults. For each donor, three plates each were used for CD4 naive and CD4 memory, two plates were used for CD8 naive, and one plate was used for CD8 memory.

What the work shows at the level of the full study, not this receptor alone: Rarefaction of sorted-subset datasets indicated incomplete sequencing despite the large sequencing depth. Compared with non-shared clonotypes, the clonotypes found in all four sorted-subset donors had higher generation probabilities. Based on pairwise subsampling, the degree of clonotype sharing among donors was expected to be affected by sequencing depth. Larger estimated clonotype richness was generally found for naive subsets than for memory subsets. Sharing across a few donors was observed for around 5% of naive CD4, 3% to 3.5% of naive CD8, 2% to 2.5% of memory CD4, and around 0.44% of memory CD8 clonotypes. Because the study included a small number of donors, the genetic and exposure-history diversity represented was limited. Only blood was sampled, and tissue TCR repertoires likely differ from those in blood.

CDR1 and CDR2 (MNHEY, SMNVEV) derive from the germline V gene (reference sequence). V is cut by 5 bases and J by 3 bases, and the space between the germline ends is 20 bases. The CDR3 spans 18 residues, from the cysteine through the phenylalanine. Only the CDR3 portion is preserved as DNA: 54 bases, with reading frame beginning at the first base. For this clone: Its antigen remains unidentified. No base quality values were provided; no much bigger clone lies one nucleotide off.

Using the deep immunoSEQ assay, TCR CDR3 regions were amplified from genomic DNA by multiplex PCR. Extracted genomic DNA from each cell subset was spread evenly across all wells of several immunoSEQ 96-well plates, with each plate serving as a replicate. Each replicate PCR for sorted subsets received roughly 0.2 ug genomic DNA, equal to 30,000 or so T cell genomes. The purified libraries were quantified using a Qubit 3.0 fluorometer, sized with a Bioanalyzer 2100, and then quantified again using the KAPA Library Quantification kit. Every immunoSEQ 96-well plate was sequenced on a separate single-read 150-cycle Illumina NextSeq 550 flow cell. The original pipeline was this. Because the immunoSEQ output held only junctional sequences and lacked quality scores, the filtering could not match the filtering applied to full-length reads. Sequences were annotated with PyIR, a Python wrapper for IgBLAST v1.9, and V/J genes and CDR3 were assigned using IMGT germline references. Any read was removed if the V/J assignment was weak (E-value above 1e-6), the CDR3 was missing, or the read contained stop codons, out-of-frame junctions, or ambiguous translated residues. V3J clonotypes were defined as sequences sharing an identical inferred V gene, J gene, and CDR3 amino acid sequence. Percentage overlap between repertoires was computed as shared unique clonotypes divided by the size of the smaller repertoire. Repertoire richness was assessed with RTK rarefaction, the Chao1 estimator, and Recon v2.1 estimates of unobserved clonotypes. Generation probabilities for all TCRbeta clonotypes obtained by the gDNA method from a handful of donors were computed using OLGA. TCRdb holds this immuneACCESS table with in-frame rearrangements only. Some clones are missing; in checked studies, unresolved V genes explain under half, and the rest has no known cause. The V and J calls and the clone size are those of that table, but D and trimming were determined from the DNA. This sample comprises 90,000 to 120,000 clones, more than 65% of them detected only once. The ten largest make up approximately 25% of the sample.

Healthy HIV-negative adults with no recently reported acute infections or vaccinations were included as donors. Only Caucasian adults living in Nashville, Tennessee, USA were represented among the donors. CD8 memory samples consisted of magnetically selected CD45RO+ cells combined with CCR7-negative CD45RA+ effector memory (TemRA) cells. After blood collection by leukapheresis, PBMCs were isolated using Ficoll-Histopaque density gradient centrifugation and then cryopreserved in the vapor phase of liquid nitrogen. Purity and quantity of every magnetically sorted T cell population were checked by analytical flow cytometry. Genomic DNA was isolated from each sorted fraction and quantified by UV absorbance on a Nanodrop 2000c.

Sequencing input: memory CD8+ T cells sorted from blood. The sample's cell subset or site label, decoded: CD45RO+ cells pooled with CCR7-negative TemRA cells. This clonotype was sampled from a woman aged 25 to 39 in good health. This receptor chain uses TRBV27 and TRBJ2-6, with a tentative D gene TRBD2 over 5 matching bases. In nucleotide form, the sequence is TGTGCCAGCAGTGGCCAGCCCCAAGGCAGCGGTGGGGCCAACGTCCTGACTTTC. Its protein reads: CASSGQPQGSGGANVLTF.